A selection of T cell receptor beta chains follows, all from one sample in a study of PD-L1 blockade in urothelial cancer. Method: immunoSEQ multiplex PCR; TCRdb's copy keeps in-frame clones and lacks some. The sample holds roughly 43,000 clones, approximately 80% seen once. This material consisted of PBMCs, taken around atezolizumab (anti-PD-L1) treatment. Receptors were obtained from a man between 60 and 75 years old with urothelial cancer. CDR3s include the opening cysteine and the closing phenylalanine or tryptophan.

TRBJ1-1 TRBV30 CAWRQGTAEAFF
TRBJ1-5 TRBV28 CASREGTSQPQHF
TRBJ2-7 TRBV11-3 CASSSGTGGYEQYF
TRBJ1-2 TRBV2 CASRDGTGIYGYTF
TRBJ1-2 TRBV6-5 CAIRRDPSYGYTF
TRBJ1-1 TRBV7-9 CASSVGGRGGTEAFF
TRBJ2-3 TRBV7-9 CASSSEGQPTDTQYF
TRBJ1-3 TRBV7-2 CASSLGSLSGNTIYF
TRBJ2-2 TRBV11-2 CASRTSPALNTGELFF
TRBJ1-2 TRBV19 CASSIKGDFYGYTF
TRBJ1-4 TRBV18 CASSPREGGDSGKLFF
TRBJ2-1 TRBV19 CASSITFDRAHEQFF
TRBJ2-5 TRBV28 CASSSLAGEKETQYF
TRBJ2-6 TRBV10-1 CASSEGFGANVLTF